Reported below is one TCR beta chain. This specimen belongs to a study of shared clonotypes between healthy human individuals. V trimming: 7 bases; J trimming: 5 bases; junction bases outside the gene matches: 11. The CDR3 runs to 15 residues. CDR1 and CDR2 from the germline V gene are SGHRS and YFSETQ. This table comes from immunoSEQ multiplex PCR, and its TCRdb copy is limited to in-frame clones, with some not included. The table has roughly 1.5 million clones, about 98% seen once. The chain employs TRBV5-1 and TRBJ2-3; 9 bases agree with TRBD1. This sequence originates from a man aged 25-45 years in good health. Source material: naive CD4+ T cells sorted from blood. Subset here: CD45RA+ positively selected. The chain's CDR3 is CASGRGTGSGDTQYF. The CDR3 DNA follows: TGCGCCAGCGGACGAGGGACAGGGTCTGGAGATACGCAGTATTTT.